The present TCR beta chain was sequenced within a study of cytomegalovirus exposure and HLA in healthy donors. Germline V gene data show CDR1 as SGHAT and CDR2 as FQNNGV. The V and J ends lost 3 bases and 2 bases, in that order; junction bases with no gene match: 7. The CDR3 covers 17 residues. Using immunoSEQ multiplex PCR, the repertoire was profiled, and TCRdb retains in-frame clones only, with some absent. Of approximately 220,000 clones listed, around 90% are singletons. Whole-study findings and limits: Among TCR beta chains, those listed as cytomegalovirus-associated numbered about 150. Confirmation in vitro established that a few CMV-associated chains were specific for CMV antigens.

Of note for this clone: Its antigen is still unknown.

This sequence joins TRBV11-2 and TRBJ2-1; 10 nucleotides line up with TRBD2. The sequencing sample was made of PBMCs. The receptor was derived from a woman aged 18-29 years in good health and CMV-seronegative. This chain's CDR3 is CASSFGAGGPPYNEQFF. The DNA of the CDR3 is TGTGCCAGCAGCTTCGGAGCGGGAGGGCCACCCTACAATGAGCAGTTCTTC.